A single sample is the source of the 21 T cell receptor beta chains below, sequenced in a study of blood T cell repertoires in COVID-19. Using immunoSEQ multiplex PCR, the repertoire was profiled, and TCRdb retains in-frame clones only, with some absent. The sample has 55,000 to 75,000 clones, approximately 87% seen once. Sequenced: peripheral blood. Receptor source: a man aged 50-60 years with active COVID-19.

The chain recombines TRBV5-8 with TRBJ2-1, with a possible D match to TRBD2 (5 bases). V lost 3 bases and J lost 9, with 13 bases in between. CDR1 SGHTS and CDR2 YDEGEE come from the germline V gene. The CDR3 contains 13 residues. DNA for the CDR3: TGTGCCAGCAGCTCCCAAGTCCGGGGTGAGCAGTTCTTC. Amino acids: CASSSQVRGEQFF.

This rearrangement joins TRBV5-4 to TRBJ2-5; TRBD1 matches 9 bases. From germline, CDR1 is SGHNT and CDR2 YYREEE (reference sequence). The CDR3 extends over 15 amino acids. V dropped 4 bases and J dropped 0; count of bases not matched to a gene: 4. The CDR3 protein is CASSGGQGYQETQYF. The CDR3 nucleotides are TGTGCCAGCAGCGGGGGACAGGGATACCAAGAGACCCAGTACTTC.

The gene calls are TRBV3-1 (or the pseudogene TRBV3-2) and TRBJ1-4; D might be TRBD1 (5 bases). Between the trimmed V and J ends, which lost 6 bases and 7 bases, there was a span of 12 bases. The CDR3 is 13 residues long. Germline CDR1 and CDR2: LGHDT and YNNKEL (reference sequence). CDR3 in amino acids: CASRTRGGEKLFF. DNA for the CDR3: TGTGCCAGCAGGACGCGGGGGGGTGAAAAACTGTTTTTT.

V usage is TRBV7-2 and J usage is TRBJ2-3; 8 nucleotides match TRBD2. The CDR3 contains 17 residues. J lost 3 bases, V lost 4 bases, and 12 bases had no gene match. Germline CDR1 reads SGHTA; CDR2 reads FQGNSA. The CDR3 reads CASSSFNAGGITDTQYF. The DNA of the CDR3 is TGTGCCAGCAGCTCCTTTAACGCGGGGGGCATAACAGATACGCAGTATTTT.

The CDR3 is CASSIPAAGLNTEAFF. CDR3 sequence (DNA): TGTGCCAGTAGTATACCCGCGGCAGGGCTTAACACTGAAGCTTTCTTT. This chain joins TRBV19 and TRBJ1-1; the D gene is possibly TRBD1 (5 bases). The CDR3 extends over 16 amino acids. Germline CDR1 reads LNHDA; CDR2 reads SQIVND (reference sequence). V dropped 2 bases and J dropped 2 bases, with 15 bases sitting between them.

CDR3 sequence (DNA): TGTGCCAGCAGCTTACAGGTGGGACAGGCCAGATACGAGCAGTACTTC. It encodes CASSLQVGQARYEQYF. The chain recombines TRBV7-9 with TRBJ2-7, with 8 bases fitting TRBD1. The CDR3 loop spans 16 amino acids. The junction had 10 bases not matched to a gene; V was cut back by 2 bases and J by 4 bases. Germline CDR1 and CDR2: SEHNR and FQNEAQ (reference sequence).

This chain uses TRBV9 with TRBJ1-5; D possibly corresponds to TRBD1 (6 bases). V lost 3 bases and J 6 bases, leaving 13 bases between the germline ends. The CDR3 covers 14 residues. Germline V gene data show CDR1 as SGDLS and CDR2 as YYNGEE. CDR3 coding DNA: TGTGCCAGCAGCGCAACAGGGAACGTTCAGCCCCAGCATTTT. Amino acid sequence: CASSATGNVQPQHF.

The CDR3 loop is CASKKGNSNQPQHF. The CDR3 coding sequence is TGTGCCAGCAAAAAGGGGAATAGCAATCAGCCCCAGCATTTT. The chain has TRBV6-5 and TRBJ1-5; the D gene is possibly TRBD1 (5 bases). The CDR3 extends over 14 amino acids. Trimming shortened V by 7 bases and J by 0 bases, and 10 bases separated the two germline ends. Germline assignment: CDR1 MNHEY and CDR2 SVGAGI.

Only one count was recorded for this clone. This sequence joins TRBV4-2 and TRBJ2-1, with 13 bases fitting TRBD2. The CDR3 spans 18 residues. Germline CDR1 LGHNA, CDR2 YNFKEQ. Trimming cost V 3 bases and J 5 bases; bases outside gene matches: 10. As DNA, the CDR3 is TGTGCCAGCAGCCATGCCACCGGGACTAGCGGGACTCACAATGAGCAGTTCTTC. Its translation is CASSHATGTSGTHNEQFF.

The genes are TRBV19 and TRBJ1-1; TRBD1 is a possible D gene (5 bases). Germline V lookup: CDR1 LNHDA, CDR2 SQIVND (reference sequence). With 9 bases removed from V and 12 bases from J, the gap between germline ends came to 17 bases. The length of the CDR3 is 11 residues. CDR3 in DNA: TGTGCCAGCGCCGCGTCCAGGGTTCCTTTCTTT. It encodes CASAASRVPFF.

The chain couples TRBV5-6 to TRBJ1-1; D is unresolved. Germline lookup yields CDR1 SGHDT and CDR2 YYEEEE. There are 14 residues in the CDR3. V was pared by 3 bases and J by 2 bases, with 11 bases between. For the CDR3, the DNA is TGTGCCAGCAGCTCCCGGGGAGCTAACACTGAAGCTTTCTTT. Its protein product is CASSSRGANTEAFF.

The V and J genes are TRBV9 and TRBJ2-2; 8 positions match TRBD1. J lost 2 bases, V lost 2 bases, and 2 bases had no gene match. Germline CDR1 reads SGDLS; CDR2 reads YYNGEE. There are 15 residues in the CDR3. CDR3 amino acids: CASSVQGANTGELFF. In DNA, the CDR3 is TGTGCCAGCAGCGTCCAGGGGGCAAACACCGGGGAGCTGTTTTTT. The full variable domain, rest sourced from reference TRBV9 and TRBJ2-2, is DSGVTQTPKHLITATGQRVTLRCSPRSGDLSVYWYQQSLDQGLQFLIQYYNGEERAKGNILERFSAQQFPDLHSELNLSSLELGDSALYFCASSVQGANTGELFFGEGSRLTVL.

V usage is TRBV5-1 and J usage is TRBJ2-3; possibly TRBD2 for D (6 bases). V dropped 2 bases and J dropped 0 bases, with 7 bases sitting between them. This CDR3 comprises 14 residues. Germline V CDR1 and CDR2: SGHRS, YFSETQ. The CDR3 protein is CASSFGTSTDTQYF. The CDR3 nucleotides read TGCGCCAGCAGCTTCGGGACTAGCACAGATACGCAGTATTTT.

The chain combines TRBV28 with TRBJ2-7; D is possibly TRBD1 (6 bases). The CDR3 is 15 amino acids. The V end lost 5 bases, the J end lost 0 bases, and 14 bases lay between the germline ends. Looked up from germline, CDR1 is MDHEN and CDR2 is SYDVKM. The CDR3 DNA sequence: TGTGCCAGCAGTCCTCCCGACAGGCACTCCTACGAGCAGTACTTC. The encoded protein is CASSPPDRHSYEQYF. Using reference TRBV28 and TRBJ2-7 for the parts outside the CDR3, the full variable domain is DVKVTQSSRYLVKRTGEKVFLECVQDMDHENMFWYRQDPGLGLRLIYFSYDVKMKEKGDIPEGYSVSREKKERFSLILESASTNQTSMYLCASSPPDRHSYEQYFGPGTRLTVT.

This clone showed up just once. The V gene is TRBV5-1, the J gene TRBJ1-3, with unresolved D. V lost 1 base, J lost 1 base, and 9 bases lay in between. The CDR3 is made up of 15 amino acids. Germline loops: CDR1 SGHRS, CDR2 YFSETQ. CDR3 DNA: TGCGCCAGCAGCTTGTTGGCGGGTTCTGGAAACACCATATATTTT. Its protein product is CASSLLAGSGNTIYF.

This chain uses TRBV3-1 (or the pseudogene TRBV3-2) with TRBJ1-2; TRBD1 agrees at 7 bases. Trimming took 3 bases from V and 8 from J; bases not matched to a gene: 18. CDR1 is LGHDT and CDR2 is YNNKEL in the germline V gene (reference sequence). CDR3 length: 17 residues. CDR3 sequence reads: CASSQLAGDRVLNGYTF. CDR3 DNA sequence: TGTGCCAGCAGCCAGTTGGCCGGCGACAGGGTTTTAAACGGCTACACCTTC.

This rearrangement joins TRBV29-1 to TRBJ1-2, with 8 bases that match TRBD1. The J segment lost 2 bases and the V segment lost 1 base, leaving 9 bases of the junction unmatched. The CDR3 totals 16 residues. Germline CDR1 is SQVTM and CDR2 is ANQGSEA. This CDR3 is CSVEVSPDRDNYGYTF. CDR3 nucleotide sequence: TGCAGCGTTGAAGTATCCCCGGACAGGGACAACTATGGCTACACCTTC.

The chain employs TRBV2 and TRBJ2-4, with 8 bases identical to TRBD2. Trimming at V came to 7 bases and at J to 7 bases, leaving 6 bases not matched to a gene. Germline V gene lookup returns CDR1 SNHLY and CDR2 FYNNEI. The CDR3 sequence is 13 residues long. The CDR3 DNA follows: TGTGCCAGCATTGGGACTAGTGCGAACATTCAGTACTTC. Its protein is CASIGTSANIQYF.

This clone was counted a single time. This chain connects TRBV5-8 to TRBJ2-5, with 8 bases fitting TRBD1. CDR1 is SGHTS, CDR2 YDEGEE, per germline. V shed 4 bases, J shed 2 bases, and the junction held 7 bases outside the gene matches. The CDR3 spans 15 residues. The CDR3: CASSRPGTGQETQYF. CDR3 coding DNA: TGTGCCAGCAGCCGGCCCGGGACAGGACAAGAGACCCAGTACTTC.

This chain links TRBV28 with TRBJ2-3, with TRBD1 matching 7 bases. The length of the CDR3 is 15 residues. In germline, CDR1 is MDHEN, CDR2 SYDVKM. V shed 2 bases, J shed 2 bases, and the junction held 4 bases outside the gene matches. This CDR3 reads CASSLNQGVTDTQYF. The CDR3 DNA is TGTGCCAGCAGTTTAAACCAGGGGGTCACAGATACGCAGTATTTT.

This clone came up once. This rearrangement joins TRBV5-6 to TRBJ1-1; D uncertain. Germline-derived CDR1 and CDR2 are SGHDT and YYEEEE. The CDR3 runs to 13 residues. V was cut by 0 bases and J by 10 bases, with 13 bases left in between. The CDR3 DNA is TGTGCCAGCAGCTTGGGACAAGGTGGGCGAGCTTTCTTT. It codes for CASSLGQGGRAFF.